One and the same sample provided the 7 T cell receptor beta chains below, sequenced in a study of CD8 T cells in Susac syndrome. RNA totalling about 0.5 to 1 ug underwent reverse transcription with random hexamers. TCRdb passed the immunoSEQ multiplex PCR reads through MiXCR, listing each CDR3 protein once. Altogether some 160,000 distinct CDR3 sequences are present, approximately 96% being singletons, with the ten largest covering less than 0.085%. What was sequenced was CD4+ T cells from PBMCs. All receptors derive from a human donor with Susac syndrome.

This chain connects TRBV24-1 to TRBJ2-5; D unresolved. The CDR3 is 14 amino acids. Germline loops: CDR1 KGHDR, CDR2 SFDVKD. Trimming removed 4 bases at V and 4 bases at J, with 12 bases between. CDR3 bases: TGTGCCACCAGTGAGCGGACCTCTGCAGAGACCCAGTACTTC. It translates to CATSERTSAETQYF.

The genes are TRBV20-1 and TRBJ1-1, with no clear D. CDR3 length: 11 residues. V was clipped by 6 bases and J by 5 bases, with 10 bases between them. The germline V gene encodes CDR1 DFQATT and CDR2 SNEGSKA (reference sequence). CDR3 protein: CSASRVTEAFF. In DNA form, the CDR3 reads TGCAGTGCCAGTCGTGTGACTGAAGCTTTCTTT.

This chain links TRBV12-3 or TRBV12-4 with TRBJ1-5; D perhaps matches TRBD1 (5 bases). This CDR3 spans 15 amino acids. Trimming took 5 bases from V and 7 from J, leaving 18 bases between them. The CDR3 nucleotides read TGTGCCAGCAGTGAGCAGGGATCGTTCTCCCAGCCCCAGCATTTT. Its translation: CASSEQGSFSQPQHF.

DNA of the CDR3: TGTGCCAGCAGCAAAAGACGAAGTCTCTCTACCACAGATACGCAGTATTTT. This gives the protein CASSKRRSLSTTDTQYF. The V and J genes are TRBV13 and TRBJ2-3; D is ambiguous. The ends were cut back, 5 bases at V and 2 bases at J, with 20 bases in the middle. Germline CDR1 reads PRHDT; CDR2 reads FYEKMQ (reference sequence). This CDR3 is built from 17 residues.

The J gene is TRBJ1-2, the V gene TRBV6-6; the D gene is possibly TRBD1 (5 bases). Germline V gene data show CDR1 as MNHNY and CDR2 as SVGAGI (reference sequence). V lost 0 bases, J lost 6 bases, and 8 bases lay in between. The CDR3 has 13 amino acids. The chain's CDR3 is CASSYSGADGYTF. As DNA, the CDR3 is TGTGCCAGCAGTTACTCTGGGGCAGATGGCTACACCTTC.

This clonotype has only one observation. V usage is TRBV20-1 and J usage is TRBJ2-3; maybe TRBD1 (6 bases). Germline values: CDR1 DFQATT, CDR2 SNEGSKA (reference sequence). The CDR3 length is 16 residues. The V end was cut by 1 base, the J end by 4 bases, with 18 bases between. This CDR3 reads CSARGLATGKPDTQYF. The DNA for the CDR3 is TGCAGTGCTAGAGGCCTCGCAACAGGGAAGCCAGATACGCAGTATTTT.

This chain joins TRBV11-1 and TRBJ2-5; 8 bases match TRBD1. CDR3 length: 15 residues. In germline, CDR1 is SGHAT, CDR2 FQDESV (reference sequence). The trim removed 2 bases at V and 1 base at J, leaving 3 bases unmatched. The CDR3 coding sequence is TGTGCCAGCAGCTTAAACAGGGGGTCCCAAGAGACCCAGTACTTC. It specifies CASSLNRGSQETQYF.